The 25 T cell receptor beta chains in this list originate from one sample, sequenced in a study of cytomegalovirus exposure and HLA in healthy donors. PCR involved 60 Vbeta and 13 Jbeta primers. Assay used: immunoSEQ multiplex PCR; TCRdb lists only in-frame clones, some missing. In all, the sample yields around 150,000 clones. Sequencing was carried out using PBMCs. The source is a woman in her fifties or sixties in good health and CMV-seronegative.

J is TRBJ2-3 and V is TRBV6-5, with D possibly TRBD2 on 5 matching bases. Germline loops: CDR1 MNHEY, CDR2 SVGAGI. The CDR3 runs to 15 residues. V was shortened by 2 bases and J by 0 bases, with 9 bases between the two germline ends. The CDR3 sequence is CASSYGRVSTDTQYF. The CDR3 DNA sequence: TGTGCCAGCAGTTACGGGCGGGTCAGCACAGATACGCAGTATTTT.

CDR3 coding DNA: TGTGCCAGCAGCCCCCGTCCGAGCAACAATGAGCAGTTCTTC. This sequence encodes CASSPRPSNNEQFF. The gene calls are TRBV9 and TRBJ2-1; D gene ambiguous. The CDR3 is made up of 14 amino acids. Germline CDR1 SGDLS, CDR2 YYNGEE. The V and J ends lost 4 bases and 5 bases respectively, with 13 bases between them.

CDR3 coding DNA: TGCGCCAGCAGGGACTTGGGGGCGGGGGGGCTCAATGAGCAGTTCTTC. Amino acids: CASRDLGAGGLNEQFF. This chain uses TRBV10-2 with TRBJ2-1; 9 bases align to TRBD2. CDR1 and CDR2 from the germline V gene are WSHSY and SAAADI. CDR3 length: 16 residues. V lost 6 bases, J lost 6 bases, and 12 bases stayed unmatched.

The J gene is TRBJ2-4, the V gene TRBV4-2; 12 bases fit TRBD2. In germline, CDR1 is LGHNA, CDR2 YNFKEQ. After removal of 3 bases from V and 3 bases from J, the junction contained 6 bases not matched to a gene. The CDR3 has 17 amino acids. The CDR3 nucleotides are TGTGCCAGCAGCCAGAGACTAGCGGGGGTAGTCAAAAACATTCAGTACTTC. Its translation is CASSQRLAGVVKNIQYF.

The chain couples TRBV11-2 to TRBJ1-1; TRBD1 matches at 9 bases. The ends lost 2 bases at V and 10 bases at J; junction bases unmatched: 11. Germline CDR1 is SGHAT and CDR2 is FQNNGV. This CDR3 region has 15 residues. The CDR3: CASSLTQGAYSPAFF. The CDR3 nucleotides are TGTGCCAGCAGCTTAACACAGGGGGCGTATTCCCCAGCTTTCTTT. The full variable domain, in which reference TRBV11-2 and TRBJ1-1 provide the parts outside the CDR3, is EAGVAQSPRYKIIEKRQSVAFWCNPISGHATLYWYQQILGQGPKLLIQFQNNGVVDDSQLPKDRFSAERLKGVDSTLKIQPAKLEDSAVYLCASSLTQGAYSPAFFGQGTRLTVV.

The chain joins TRBV11-2 to TRBJ2-5; 10 bases match TRBD2. Germline CDR1 reads SGHAT; CDR2 reads FQNNGV. V trimming: 2 bases; J trimming: 5 bases; junction bases outside the gene matches: 8. The CDR3 has 16 residues. This chain's CDR3 is CASSLSRLAGVETQYF. The CDR3 DNA is TGTGCCAGCAGCTTATCTCGTCTAGCGGGAGTTGAGACCCAGTACTTC.

The chain carries TRBV6-4 and TRBJ2-6, with D possibly being TRBD1 (6 bases). Germline V gives CDR1 MRHNA, CDR2 SNTAGT. This CDR3 region has 15 residues. V was trimmed by 0 bases and J by 3 bases, leaving 6 bases between them. CDR3 protein: CASSDSQGGANVLTF. In DNA, the CDR3 is TGTGCCAGCAGTGACTCACAGGGTGGGGCCAACGTCCTGACTTTC.

The CDR3: CASSSAGTASGNTIYF. The CDR3 DNA is TGCGCCAGCAGCTCTGCCGGGACAGCCTCTGGAAACACCATATATTTT. The rearrangement links TRBV5-1 to TRBJ1-3; 7 nucleotides align to TRBD1. After removal of 3 bases from V and 0 bases from J, the junction contained 6 bases not matched to a gene. Germline CDR1 and CDR2: SGHRS and YFSETQ. This CDR3 has 16 residues. The full variable domain, in which reference TRBV5-1 and TRBJ1-3 provide the parts outside the CDR3, is KAGVTQTPRYLIKTRGQQVTLSCSPISGHRSVSWYQQTPGQGLQFLFEYFSETQRNKGNFPGRFSGRQFSNSRSEMNVSTLELGDSALYLCASSSAGTASGNTIYFGEGSWLTVV.

The rearrangement links TRBV28 to TRBJ2-7, with D unclear. Trimming took 7 bases from V and 0 from J, leaving 13 bases between them. The CDR3 length is 14 residues. Germline V CDR1 and CDR2: MDHEN, SYDVKM. The CDR3 spells CASTIGRSSYEQYF. CDR3 DNA sequence: TGTGCCAGCACAATTGGAAGGAGCTCCTACGAGCAGTACTTC.

The J gene is TRBJ2-1, the V gene TRBV7-3; D not certain. With 2 bases removed from V and 8 bases from J, the gap between germline ends came to 10 bases. Germline loops: CDR1 SGHTA, CDR2 FQGTGA. This CDR3 comprises 13 residues. CDR3 DNA sequence: TGTGCCAGCAGCTTACGGCGGAGAGATGAGCAGTTCTTC. Translated: CASSLRRRDEQFF.

The chain joins TRBV2 to TRBJ2-3; a weak D match, TRBD2 (5 bases). Germline values: CDR1 SNHLY, CDR2 FYNNEI. The CDR3 loop spans 13 amino acids. The germline V and J ends were trimmed by 5 bases and 2 bases, with 8 bases remaining between them. The CDR3 DNA is TGTGCCAGCAGTACGGGATACACAGATACGCAGTATTTT. Translation: CASSTGYTDTQYF.

The chain is built from TRBV10-3 and TRBJ2-2, with D tentatively TRBD1 (5 bases). CDR1 is ENHRY, CDR2 SYGVKD, per germline. This CDR3 comprises 14 residues. V was shortened by 3 bases and J by 1 base, with 6 bases between the two germline ends. Written as DNA, the CDR3 is TGTGCCATCAGTGAAAGGGGGAACACCGGGGAGCTGTTTTTT. Translation: CAISERGNTGELFF.

The chain couples TRBV7-3 to TRBJ2-7; D is undetermined. With 2 bases removed from V and 0 bases from J, the gap between germline ends came to 11 bases. The V gene's germline CDR1 is SGHTA and CDR2 FQGTGA. CDR3 length: 15 amino acids. The CDR3: CASSLQMVGSYEQYF. The CDR3 DNA follows: TGTGCCAGCAGCTTACAGATGGTTGGCTCCTACGAGCAGTACTTC.

The chain uses TRBV5-4 and TRBJ2-5, with D maybe TRBD2 (6 bases). The tail of the sequence fits TRBJ2-7 better, so the J call may be wrong. Per germline, CDR1 SGHNT and CDR2 YYREEE (reference sequence). The CDR3 consists of 15 residues. CDR3 DNA: TGTGCCAGCAGCTTGGGACCCGGAGGGAAGAGCGAGCAGTACTTC. Translation: CASSLGPGGKSEQYF.

The chain uses TRBV18 and TRBJ2-7, with TRBD1 matching over 12 bases. The V gene end was trimmed by 3 bases and the J gene end by 4 bases; junction bases not matched to a gene: 4. The CDR3 runs to 15 residues. The germline V gene encodes CDR1 KGHSH and CDR2 LQKENI. CDR3 sequence: CASSPPGQGAYEQYF. CDR3 sequence (DNA): TGTGCCAGCTCACCCCCGGGACAGGGGGCGTACGAGCAGTACTTC.

This rearrangement joins TRBV7-2 to TRBJ1-6; D might be TRBD1 (5 bases). V gave up 7 bases and J gave up 8 bases, with 15 bases separating them. Germline CDR1 reads SGHTA; CDR2 reads FQGNSA. This CDR3 contains 14 residues. DNA of the CDR3: TGTGCCAGCAACCCGGGGGGGGGATATTCACCCCTCCACTTT. Translating it yields CASNPGGGYSPLHF.

The chain recombines TRBV7-6 with TRBJ2-7; 7 nucleotides agree with TRBD1. This CDR3 has 12 amino acids. After removal of 7 bases from V and 5 bases from J, the junction contained 5 bases not matched to a gene. Germline CDR1 is SGHVS and CDR2 is FNYEAQ. CDR3 nucleotide sequence: TGTGCCAGCACCACAGGGGCCCACGAGCAGTACTTC. Residues: CASTTGAHEQYF.

The chain carries TRBV27 and TRBJ1-3; 7 nucleotides align to TRBD1. Germline V gives CDR1 MNHEY, CDR2 SMNVEV (reference sequence). This CDR3 has 14 residues. V was pared by 5 bases and J by 4 bases, with 5 bases of the junction left unmatched. CDR3 loop: CASSRDRVGNTIYF. The CDR3 DNA follows: TGTGCCAGCAGTCGAGACAGGGTCGGAAACACCATATATTTT.

The V call is TRBV5-1, the J call TRBJ2-5; D is unresolved. Germline-derived CDR1 and CDR2 are SGHRS and YFSETQ. The length of the CDR3 is 13 residues. V was shortened by 3 bases and J by 3 bases, with 9 bases between the two germline ends. The CDR3 spells CASSSTTKETQYF. The CDR3, as DNA: TGCGCCAGCAGCTCGACAACCAAAGAGACCCAGTACTTC.

This chain links TRBV7-9 with TRBJ2-3, with 10 bases that match TRBD2. The V and J ends lost 0 bases and 7 bases, in that order; junction bases with no gene match: 10. This CDR3 has 17 residues. The germline V gene encodes CDR1 SEHNR and CDR2 FQNEAQ (reference sequence). CDR3 in DNA: TGTGCCAGCAGCTTAGCATGGACTAGCGGAGAATTCCATACGCAGTATTTT. Its protein product is CASSLAWTSGEFHTQYF.

This CDR3 is CASSFQWNTEAFF. The CDR3 nucleotides read TGTGCCAGCAGCTTCCAGTGGAACACTGAAGCTTTCTTT. This chain uses TRBV7-3 with TRBJ1-1; no clear D gene. CDR1 and CDR2 (germline): SGHTA, FQGTGA. This CDR3 is built from 13 residues. V was trimmed by 3 bases and J by 1 base, leaving 6 bases between them.

The chain has TRBV9 and TRBJ2-3; D may be TRBD1 (5 bases). The CDR3 has 16 amino acids. The V gene's germline CDR1 is SGDLS and CDR2 YYNGEE. V lost 4 bases and J 2 bases, leaving 17 bases between the germline ends. CDR3 amino acids: CASSFGAGWNTDTQYF. CDR3 DNA sequence: TGTGCCAGCAGCTTTGGGGCAGGGTGGAACACAGATACGCAGTATTTT. The full variable domain, completed using reference TRBV9 and TRBJ2-3, is DSGVTQTPKHLITATGQRVTLRCSPRSGDLSVYWYQQSLDQGLQFLIQYYNGEERAKGNILERFSAQQFPDLHSELNLSSLELGDSALYFCASSFGAGWNTDTQYFGPGTRLTVL.

The chain links TRBV5-1 to TRBJ2-1; D call uncertain. Germline V gives CDR1 SGHRS, CDR2 YFSETQ. Trimming took off 4 bases at V and 0 bases at J, with 11 bases between the two ends. The CDR3 loop spans 15 amino acids. DNA for the CDR3: TGCGCCAGCAGCCCAGATACCCGCTCCTACAATGAGCAGTTCTTC. Translated, it gives CASSPDTRSYNEQFF.

The V gene is TRBV5-6, the J gene TRBJ2-7; 7 bases match TRBD2. CDR3 length: 15 residues. Germline V gene data show CDR1 as SGHDT and CDR2 as YYEEEE. With 4 bases clipped from V and 3 bases from J, the junction kept 10 bases outside the gene matches. The CDR3 sequence is CASSRRLAADYEQYF. The CDR3 bases are TGTGCCAGCAGCCGGAGGCTAGCGGCTGACTACGAGCAGTACTTC. Complete variable domain (other parts from reference TRBV5-6 and TRBJ2-7): DAGVTQSPTHLIKTRGQQVTLRCSPKSGHDTVSWYQQALGQGPQFIFQYYEEEERQRGNFPDRFSGHQFPNYSSELNVNALLLGDSALYLCASSRRLAADYEQYFGPGTRLTVT.

This sequence joins TRBV29-1 and TRBJ2-7; D is unresolved. This CDR3 contains 12 residues. V lost 2 bases to trimming and J lost 0 bases, with 5 bases between them. CDR1 and CDR2 from the germline V gene are SQVTM and ANQGSEA. The CDR3 nucleotides are TGCAGCGTTGAAACAGCCTCCTACGAGCAGTACTTC. Translating it yields CSVETASYEQYF.